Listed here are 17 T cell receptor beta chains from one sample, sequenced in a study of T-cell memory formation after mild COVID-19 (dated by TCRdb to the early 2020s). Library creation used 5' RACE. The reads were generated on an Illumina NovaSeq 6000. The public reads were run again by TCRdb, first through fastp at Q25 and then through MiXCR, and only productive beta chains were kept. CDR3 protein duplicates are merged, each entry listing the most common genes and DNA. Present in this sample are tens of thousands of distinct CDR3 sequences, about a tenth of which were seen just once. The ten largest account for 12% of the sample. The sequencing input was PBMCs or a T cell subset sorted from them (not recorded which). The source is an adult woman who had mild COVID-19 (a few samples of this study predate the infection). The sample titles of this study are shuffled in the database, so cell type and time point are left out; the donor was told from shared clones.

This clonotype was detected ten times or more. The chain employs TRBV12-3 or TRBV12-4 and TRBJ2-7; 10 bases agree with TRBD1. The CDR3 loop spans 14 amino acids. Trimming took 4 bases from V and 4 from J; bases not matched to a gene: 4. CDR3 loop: CASSSGQGRYEQYF. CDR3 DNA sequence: TGTGCCAGCAGTTCGGGACAGGGGAGATACGAGCAGTACTTC.

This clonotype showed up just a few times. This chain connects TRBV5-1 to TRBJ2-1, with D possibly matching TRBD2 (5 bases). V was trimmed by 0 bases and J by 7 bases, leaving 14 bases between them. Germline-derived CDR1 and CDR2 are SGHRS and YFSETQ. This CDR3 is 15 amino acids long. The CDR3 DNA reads TGCGCCAGCAGCTTGGTTCCGGGAACTGAAAATGAGCAGTTCTTC. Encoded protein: CASSLVPGTENEQFF.

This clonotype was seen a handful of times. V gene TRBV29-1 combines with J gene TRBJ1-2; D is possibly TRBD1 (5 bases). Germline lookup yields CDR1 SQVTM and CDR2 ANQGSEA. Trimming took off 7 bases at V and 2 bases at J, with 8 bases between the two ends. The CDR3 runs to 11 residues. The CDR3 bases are TGCAGCGCCGGGGGGAACTATGGCTACACCTTC. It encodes CSAGGNYGYTF.

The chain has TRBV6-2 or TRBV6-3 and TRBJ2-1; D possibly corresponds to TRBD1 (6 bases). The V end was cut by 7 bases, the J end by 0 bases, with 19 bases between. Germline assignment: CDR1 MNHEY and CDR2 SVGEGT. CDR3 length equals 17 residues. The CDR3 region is CASTLGTGSFSYNEQFF. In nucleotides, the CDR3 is TGTGCCAGCACCCTAGGCACAGGGAGTTTCTCCTACAATGAGCAGTTCTTC.

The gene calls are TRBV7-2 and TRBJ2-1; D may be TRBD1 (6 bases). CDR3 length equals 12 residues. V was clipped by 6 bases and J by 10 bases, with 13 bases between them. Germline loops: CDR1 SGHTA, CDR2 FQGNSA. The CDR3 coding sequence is TGTGCCAGCAGTCTGAACAGGGACGAGCAGTTCTTC. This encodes CASSLNRDEQFF.

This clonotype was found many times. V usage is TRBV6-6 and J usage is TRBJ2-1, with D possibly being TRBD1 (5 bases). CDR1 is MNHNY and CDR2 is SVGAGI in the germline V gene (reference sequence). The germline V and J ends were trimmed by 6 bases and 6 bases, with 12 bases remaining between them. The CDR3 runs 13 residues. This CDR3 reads CASRTGAGNEQFF. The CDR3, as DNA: TGTGCCAGCAGAACAGGTGCCGGCAATGAGCAGTTCTTC.

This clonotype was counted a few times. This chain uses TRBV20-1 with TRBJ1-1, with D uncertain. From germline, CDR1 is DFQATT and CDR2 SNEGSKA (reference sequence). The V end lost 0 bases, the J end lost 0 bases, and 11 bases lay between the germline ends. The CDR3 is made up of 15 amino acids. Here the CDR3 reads CSARDLGGLNTEAFF. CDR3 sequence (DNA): TGCAGTGCTAGAGACCTGGGCGGATTGAACACTGAAGCTTTCTTT.

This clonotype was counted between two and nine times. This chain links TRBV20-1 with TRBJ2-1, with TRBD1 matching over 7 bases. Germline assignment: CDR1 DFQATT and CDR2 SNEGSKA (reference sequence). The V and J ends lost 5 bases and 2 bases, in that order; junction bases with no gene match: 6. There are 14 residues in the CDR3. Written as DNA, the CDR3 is TGCAGTGCTCCGCCGCAGGGGGCCTACAATGAGCAGTTCTTC. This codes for CSAPPQGAYNEQFF.

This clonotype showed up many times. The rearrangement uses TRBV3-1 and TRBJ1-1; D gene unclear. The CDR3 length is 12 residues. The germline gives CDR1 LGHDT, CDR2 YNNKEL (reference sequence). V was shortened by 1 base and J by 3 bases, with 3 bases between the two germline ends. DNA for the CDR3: TGTGCCAGCAGCCAAGTTCACACTGAAGCTTTCTTT. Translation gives CASSQVHTEAFF.

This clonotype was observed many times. CDR3 sequence reads: CASSRIPTTAGGQGSTDTQYF. CDR3 coding DNA: TGCGCCAGCAGCCGTATCCCAACAACAGCGGGAGGACAGGGAAGCACAGATACGCAGTATTTT. The chain uses TRBV5-1 and TRBJ2-3, with TRBD2 as a possible D gene (9 bases). Trimming cost V 4 bases and J 0 bases, with 30 bases left between them. Germline-derived CDR1 and CDR2 are SGHRS and YFSETQ. This CDR3 has 21 amino acids.

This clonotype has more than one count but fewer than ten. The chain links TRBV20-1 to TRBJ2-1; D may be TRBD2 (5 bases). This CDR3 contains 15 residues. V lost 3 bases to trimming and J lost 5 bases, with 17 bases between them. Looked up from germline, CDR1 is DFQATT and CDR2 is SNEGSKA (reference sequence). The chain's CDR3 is CSASDGSRPHNEQFF. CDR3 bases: TGCAGTGCTAGTGATGGGAGCCGACCCCACAATGAGCAGTTCTTC.

CDR3 protein: CSARVQGTDTQYF. The CDR3 nucleotides read TGCAGTGCTAGAGTGCAGGGAACAGATACGCAGTATTTT. The chain combines TRBV20-1 with TRBJ2-3; perhaps TRBD1 as D (5 bases). This CDR3 spans 13 amino acids. Trimming shortened V by 1 base and J by 3 bases, and 8 bases separated the two germline ends. The germline CDR1 and CDR2 sequences are DFQATT and SNEGSKA (reference sequence).

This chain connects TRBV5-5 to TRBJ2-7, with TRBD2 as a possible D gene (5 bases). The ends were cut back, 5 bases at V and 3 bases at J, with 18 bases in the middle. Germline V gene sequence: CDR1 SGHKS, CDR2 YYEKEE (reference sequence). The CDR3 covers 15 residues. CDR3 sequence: CASSMMGSQFYEQYF. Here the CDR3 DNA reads TGTGCCAGCAGTATGATGGGGAGCCAATTCTACGAGCAGTACTTC.

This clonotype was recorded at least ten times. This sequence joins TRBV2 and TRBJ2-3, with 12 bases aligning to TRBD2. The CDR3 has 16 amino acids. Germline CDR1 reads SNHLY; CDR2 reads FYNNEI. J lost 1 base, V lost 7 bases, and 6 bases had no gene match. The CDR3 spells CASKPSGGARTDTQYF. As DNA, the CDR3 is TGTGCCAGCAAACCTAGCGGGGGGGCCCGCACAGATACGCAGTATTTT.

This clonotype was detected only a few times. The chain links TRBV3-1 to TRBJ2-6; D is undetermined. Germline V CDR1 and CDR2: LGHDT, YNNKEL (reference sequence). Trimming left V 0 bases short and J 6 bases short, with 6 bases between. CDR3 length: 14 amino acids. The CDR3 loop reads CASSQDIVANVLTF. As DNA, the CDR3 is TGTGCCAGCAGCCAAGATATAGTGGCCAACGTCCTGACTTTC.

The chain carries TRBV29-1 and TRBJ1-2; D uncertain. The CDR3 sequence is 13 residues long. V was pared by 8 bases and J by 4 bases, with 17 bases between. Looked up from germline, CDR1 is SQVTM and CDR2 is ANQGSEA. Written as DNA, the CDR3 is TGCAGCACAATATACGGGGTCGGCTATGGCTACACCTTC. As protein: CSTIYGVGYGYTF.

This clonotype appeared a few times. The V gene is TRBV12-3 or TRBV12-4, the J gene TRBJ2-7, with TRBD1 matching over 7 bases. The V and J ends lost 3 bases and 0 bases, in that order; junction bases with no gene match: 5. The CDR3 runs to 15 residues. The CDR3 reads CASSFGDSVSYEQYF. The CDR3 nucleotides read TGTGCCAGCAGTTTCGGGGACAGCGTCTCCTACGAGCAGTACTTC.